The 30 T cell receptor beta chains below all came from one sample that was sequenced in a study of OX40 agonist ivuxolimab in advanced cancers. Profiling relied on immunoSEQ multiplex PCR, and the TCRdb table lists in-frame clones only, not all of them. The profile shows roughly 92,000 clones, about 89% of them singletons. Sample: CD4+ or CD8+ T cells sorted from blood, taken in a trial of the OX40 agonist ivuxolimab. The receptor source for this set is an adult with an advanced solid tumor such as melanoma, head and neck, liver or kidney cancer.

V and J are TRBV5-1 and TRBJ2-7, with D possibly being TRBD1 or TRBD2 (5 bases each). There are 14 residues in the CDR3. Germline CDR1 SGHRS, CDR2 YFSETQ. Trimming cost V 2 bases and J 2 bases, with 11 bases left between them. The CDR3, as DNA: TGCGCCAGCAGCTTCTTCGGGGCACCCTACGAGCAGTACTTC. It is translated as CASSFFGAPYEQYF.

The chain recombines TRBV2 with TRBJ2-2, with D maybe TRBD1 (6 bases). Germline CDR1 and CDR2: SNHLY and FYNNEI. This CDR3 contains 11 residues. The V end lost 5 bases, the J end lost 10 bases, and 8 bases lay between the germline ends. The CDR3 protein is CASSWGLELFF. The CDR3 DNA is TGTGCCAGCAGTTGGGGGCTGGAGCTGTTTTTT.

The chain uses TRBV6-5 and TRBJ1-4; TRBD1 matches at 7 bases. Germline V gene lookup returns CDR1 MNHEY and CDR2 SVGAGI. Trimming at V came to 6 bases and at J to 0 bases, leaving 4 bases not matched to a gene. The CDR3 consists of 15 residues. The CDR3 DNA is TGTGCCAGCAGACAGGGGCCCGCAACTAATGAAAAACTGTTTTTT. Translating it yields CASRQGPATNEKLFF.

This chain joins TRBV11-3 and TRBJ2-7; 8 nucleotides agree with TRBD2. V gave up 3 bases and J gave up 2 bases; unmatched junction bases: 9. Germline values: CDR1 SGHNT, CDR2 YENEEA. The CDR3 runs 16 residues. The CDR3 loop is CASSFDSGSRAYEQYF. CDR3 DNA: TGTGCCAGCAGCTTCGACAGCGGGAGTAGGGCCTACGAGCAGTACTTC.

The chain carries TRBV7-8 and TRBJ2-1, with D maybe TRBD2 (6 bases). This CDR3 region has 12 residues. The V gene lost 4 bases and the J gene lost 10 bases, with 11 bases spanning the gap. Per germline, CDR1 SGHVS and CDR2 FQNEAQ. The CDR3 is CASSSNLAEQFF. CDR3 coding DNA: TGTGCCAGCAGCTCCAATCTAGCGGAGCAGTTCTTC. Looking up the rest from reference TRBV7-8 and TRBJ2-1 gives the full variable domain: GAGVSQSPRYKVAKRGQDVALRCDPISGHVSLFWYQQALGQGPEFLTYFQNEAQLDKSGLPSDRFFAERPEGSVSTLKIQRTQQEDSAVYLCASSSNLAEQFFGPGTRLTVL.

The V call is TRBV6-5, the J call TRBJ2-7, with 7 bases fitting TRBD2. The J segment lost 3 bases and the V segment lost 3 bases, leaving 8 bases of the junction unmatched. CDR1 is MNHEY, CDR2 SVGAGI, per germline. The CDR3 has 15 residues. The CDR3 spells CASSYLRENRYEQYF. In DNA form, the CDR3 reads TGTGCCAGCAGTTATTTGCGGGAGAACCGCTACGAGCAGTACTTC.

The chain recombines TRBV25-1 with TRBJ2-2; 9 bases fit TRBD2. The CDR3 covers 18 residues. The V segment lost 2 bases and the J segment 5 bases; nucleotides outside the gene matches: 12. CDR1 and CDR2 (germline): MGHDK, SYGVNS. The CDR3 coding sequence is TGTGCCAGCAGTGAAAGTCCCCGGGCTAGCGGGAAGACCGGGGAGCTGTTTTTT. Its translation: CASSESPRASGKTGELFF.

The rearrangement joins TRBV7-9 to TRBJ2-2; 8 nucleotides line up with TRBD2. The CDR3 is 15 residues long. CDR1 is SEHNR and CDR2 is FQNEAQ in the germline V gene (reference sequence). V gave up 3 bases and J gave up 7 bases; unmatched junction bases: 7. The CDR3 DNA reads as TGTGCCAGCAGCTTCAGCGGGAGTGAGCGCGGGGAGCTGTTTTTT. Translating gives CASSFSGSERGELFF.

The chain uses TRBV4-1 and TRBJ2-4, with D perhaps TRBD1 or TRBD2 (6 bases each). Germline V gives CDR1 MGHRA, CDR2 YSYEKL. V dropped 1 base and J dropped 2 bases, with 18 bases sitting between them. The CDR3 is 18 residues long. CDR3 amino acids: CASSQVQGPGGTKNIQYF. For the CDR3, the DNA is TGCGCCAGCAGCCAAGTACAGGGCCCGGGCGGGACCAAAAACATTCAGTACTTC.

V gene TRBV15 combines with J gene TRBJ1-2; D gene ambiguous. CDR1 is LNHNV, CDR2 YYDKDF, per germline (reference sequence). Trimming took off 3 bases at V and 7 bases at J, with 6 bases between the two ends. This CDR3 contains 11 residues. CDR3 bases: TGTGCCACCAGCAGTGGGGTTGGCTACACCTTC. It yields the protein CATSSGVGYTF.

This sequence joins TRBV2 and TRBJ2-1; D is unresolved. The CDR3 sequence is 10 residues long. V lost 7 bases to trimming and J lost 8 bases, with 6 bases between them. Germline CDR1 is SNHLY and CDR2 is FYNNEI. CDR3 in amino acids: CASMSDEQFF. CDR3 DNA sequence: TGTGCCAGCATGAGCGATGAGCAGTTCTTC.

Only a few counts were recorded for this clone. The rearrangement uses TRBV5-4 and TRBJ1-2, with TRBD1 as a possible D gene (6 bases). Germline V gives CDR1 SGHNT, CDR2 YYREEE (reference sequence). The CDR3 runs 14 residues. V lost 0 bases and J lost 7, with 13 bases in between. CDR3 bases: TGTGCCAGCAGCTTGGAAGCAGGGGCTGGTGGCTACACCTTC. Translating gives CASSLEAGAGGYTF.

The chain uses TRBV18 and TRBJ2-1; 11 bases fit TRBD2. Losses at the gene ends were 2 bases for V and 0 bases for J; bases not matched to a gene: 9. The length of the CDR3 is 19 residues. CDR1 and CDR2 (germline): KGHSH, LQKENI. The DNA for the CDR3 is TGTGCCAGCTCACCAGAGAAACTAGCGGGAGTATCCTCCTACAATGAGCAGTTCTTC. Translating gives CASSPEKLAGVSSYNEQFF.

The chain is built from TRBV28 and TRBJ1-1; D unclear. Germline V gene data show CDR1 as MDHEN and CDR2 as SYDVKM. The CDR3 covers 12 residues. Trimming left V 5 bases short and J 7 bases short, with 11 bases between. CDR3 DNA sequence: TGTGCCAGCAGTACGGGGTACAGTGAAGCTTTCTTT. Translating gives CASSTGYSEAFF.

The rearrangement uses TRBV5-1 and TRBJ2-7, with D possibly being TRBD2 (6 bases). Per the germline V gene, CDR1 is SGHRS and CDR2 is YFSETQ. This CDR3 comprises 14 residues. V lost 0 bases and J lost 5, with 12 bases in between. The CDR3, as DNA: TGCGCCAGCAGCTTGGGCCAGGGAGGAAACGAGCAGTACTTC. Amino acid sequence: CASSLGQGGNEQYF.

The chain combines TRBV19 with TRBJ1-3, with 7 bases matching TRBD1. This CDR3 spans 16 amino acids. Germline lookup yields CDR1 LNHDA and CDR2 SQIVND (reference sequence). The junction had 7 bases not matched to a gene; V was cut back by 5 bases and J by 0 bases. The chain's CDR3 is CASSQTGSSSGNTIYF. The CDR3 DNA reads as TGTGCCAGTAGTCAGACAGGGTCGAGCTCTGGAAACACCATATATTTT.

J is TRBJ2-7 and V is TRBV9, with D unresolved. V lost 0 bases to trimming and J lost 2 bases, with 12 bases between them. The CDR3 extends over 15 amino acids. CDR1 and CDR2 (germline): SGDLS, YYNGEE. For the CDR3, the DNA is TGTGCCAGCAGCGTAGGAACCGGCGTTGCCTACGAGCAGTACTTC. Translated: CASSVGTGVAYEQYF.

This chain uses TRBV4-1 with TRBJ2-7; 9 nucleotides agree with TRBD2. Germline assignment: CDR1 MGHRA and CDR2 YSYEKL. The CDR3 is made up of 17 amino acids. J lost 0 bases, V lost 3 bases, and 9 bases had no gene match. The CDR3 DNA reads TGCGCCAGCAGCCACCTAGGACTAGCGCGAGACTCCTACGAGCAGTACTTC. Its translation: CASSHLGLARDSYEQYF.

The chain joins TRBV19 to TRBJ2-3; D assignment may be TRBD1 or TRBD2 (6 bases each). Germline V gene sequence: CDR1 LNHDA, CDR2 SQIVND (reference sequence). This CDR3 is 15 amino acids long. V dropped 5 bases and J dropped 8 bases, with 20 bases sitting between them. The CDR3 spells CASSPFTGAPGTQYF. In DNA, the CDR3 is TGTGCCAGTAGTCCGTTCACGGGGGCCCCCGGTACGCAGTATTTT. Based on the CDR3 plus reference TRBV19 and TRBJ2-3, the full variable domain is DGGITQSPKYLFRKEGQNVTLSCEQNLNHDAMYWYRQDPGQGLRLIYYSQIVNDFQKGDIAEGYSVSREKKESFPLTVTSAQKNPTAFYLCASSPFTGAPGTQYFGPGTRLTVL.

The V gene is TRBV11-2, the J gene TRBJ1-1; a possible D gene is TRBD1 (6 bases). Trimming took 3 bases from V and 0 from J, leaving 23 bases between them. The CDR3 consists of 19 residues. Germline V CDR1 and CDR2: SGHAT, FQNNGV. CDR3 loop: CASSFGRRGTPDMNTEAFF. In DNA form, the CDR3 reads TGTGCCAGCAGCTTTGGGAGAAGGGGGACACCAGATATGAACACTGAAGCTTTCTTT.

This chain links TRBV6-5 with TRBJ1-5; possibly TRBD1 for D (5 bases). V lost 7 bases and J 1 base, leaving 8 bases between the germline ends. Germline V lookup: CDR1 MNHEY, CDR2 SVGAGI. This CDR3 comprises 13 residues. The CDR3 DNA is TGTGCCAGCACACGGGGCAGCAATCAGCCCCAGCATTTT. This gives the protein CASTRGSNQPQHF.

As concerns this clone: Distinct nucleotide sequences in the sample also encode this CDR3. V usage is TRBV27 and J usage is TRBJ2-1; D may be TRBD2 (7 bases). Looked up from germline, CDR1 is MNHEY and CDR2 is SMNVEV (reference sequence). The length of the CDR3 is 14 residues. Trimming took off 2 bases at V and 4 bases at J, with 9 bases between the two ends. The CDR3 bases are TGTGCCAGCAGTTTAGCGGGGGCATACAATGAGCAGTTCTTC. Its translation: CASSLAGAYNEQFF.

This CDR3 reads CASSQDRAEAFF. The CDR3 region has the DNA TGTGCCAGCTCGCAAGACAGGGCTGAAGCTTTCTTT. The chain couples TRBV18 to TRBJ1-1, with TRBD1 matching over 7 bases. Germline CDR1 KGHSH, CDR2 LQKENI. After removal of 6 bases from V and 6 bases from J, the junction contained 4 bases not matched to a gene. The CDR3 consists of 12 residues.

The chain combines TRBV7-3 with TRBJ2-2; TRBD2 aligns across 7 bases. This CDR3 has 16 amino acids. Trimming took 4 bases from V and 3 from J; bases not matched to a gene: 8. Per the germline V gene, CDR1 is SGHTA and CDR2 is FQGTGA. CDR3 bases: TGTGCCAGCAGCTCCCGGGGAGGGCAGTACACCGGGGAGCTGTTTTTT. This sequence encodes CASSSRGGQYTGELFF.

This clone was observed a handful of times. The CDR3 region has the DNA TGTGCCAGCAGCTTAGTGGCGGGCCCAAATGAAAAACTGTTTTTT. Its protein product is CASSLVAGPNEKLFF. The chain employs TRBV7-6 and TRBJ1-4; no definite D call. CDR1 is SGHVS and CDR2 is FNYEAQ in the germline V gene. The CDR3 sequence is 15 residues long. V gave up 1 base and J gave up 5 bases, with 11 bases separating them.

This clone appeared a few times. The chain is built from TRBV6-1 and TRBJ1-5; no clear D. Trimming left V 0 bases short and J 3 bases short, with 9 bases between. The CDR3 runs to 15 residues. Germline values: CDR1 MNHNS, CDR2 SASEGT. This chain's CDR3 is CASSEAAGFNQPQHF. The CDR3 DNA follows: TGTGCCAGCAGTGAAGCGGCGGGATTCAATCAGCCCCAGCATTTT.

The chain is built from TRBV18 and TRBJ2-7; TRBD2 is a possible D gene (6 bases). The ends were cut back, 5 bases at V and 4 bases at J, with 27 bases in the middle. Per germline, CDR1 KGHSH and CDR2 LQKENI. The CDR3 is 18 residues long. The CDR3 reads CASSETGTLGGTVYEQYF. CDR3 DNA sequence: TGTGCCAGCTCAGAAACCGGGACTCTAGGTGGGACCGTATACGAGCAGTACTTC.

The chain carries TRBV5-4 and TRBJ1-2, with no clear D. The CDR3 spans 14 residues. The V and J ends lost 4 bases and 0 bases respectively, with 10 bases between them. Germline loops: CDR1 SGHNT, CDR2 YYREEE (reference sequence). CDR3 region: CASSVDTANYGYTF. CDR3 in DNA: TGTGCCAGCAGCGTAGACACAGCTAACTATGGCTACACCTTC.

Only one count was recorded for this clone. A read error may produce the germline difference seen at one junction end. The chain recombines TRBV7-7 with TRBJ2-7; D is ambiguous. Germline CDR1 SSHAT, CDR2 FNYEAQ (reference sequence). This CDR3 spans 14 amino acids. This CDR3 reads CASSRTASSYEQYF. The DNA of the CDR3 is TGTGCTAGCAGCCGGACGGCGAGCTCCTACGAGCAGTACTTC.

The chain is built from TRBV28 and TRBJ2-6, with D possibly matching TRBD1 (6 bases). Trimming cost V 2 bases and J 2 bases, with 10 bases left between them. Germline loops: CDR1 MDHEN, CDR2 SYDVKM. The CDR3 consists of 16 residues. This chain's CDR3 is CASSLRGSTGANVLTF. CDR3 coding DNA: TGTGCCAGCAGTTTAAGGGGGAGTACTGGGGCCAACGTCCTGACTTTC.